These 15 T cell receptor beta chains were all obtained from the same sample, sequenced in a study of cytomegalovirus exposure and HLA in healthy donors. PCR used 60 Vbeta primers and 13 Jbeta primers. Profiled with immunoSEQ multiplex PCR; TCRdb holds only in-frame clones, not every one. This table has 110,000 to 150,000 clones, roughly three quarters appearing once. Sequencing was done on a sample of PBMCs. The receptors were gathered from a male donor in good health and CMV-seronegative.

The chain has TRBV29-1 and TRBJ1-1, with 9 bases that match TRBD1. V shed 4 bases, J shed 4 bases, and the junction held 10 bases outside the gene matches. CDR3 length: 15 amino acids. Germline V gives CDR1 SQVTM, CDR2 ANQGSEA. The CDR3 DNA follows: TGCAGCGTTGGGGCGCGGGGGACAGGGTTCACTGAAGCTTTCTTT. It is translated as CSVGARGTGFTEAFF.

This clone is a singleton in its sample. CDR3 loop: CASSLAGTEYYGYTF. For the CDR3, the DNA is TGTGCCAGCAGTTTAGCCGGGACAGAATATTATGGCTACACCTTC. This chain uses TRBV27 with TRBJ1-2; 7 bases agree with TRBD1. The CDR3 totals 15 residues. Germline CDR1 MNHEY, CDR2 SMNVEV (reference sequence). The trim removed 2 bases at V and 5 bases at J, leaving 8 bases unmatched.

The rearrangement uses TRBV15 and TRBJ1-1, with unresolved D. This CDR3 spans 11 amino acids. V was pared by 8 bases and J by 3 bases, with 7 bases between. CDR1 and CDR2 from the germline V gene are LNHNV and YYDKDF (reference sequence). The chain's CDR3 is CATGSDTEAFF. CDR3 bases: TGTGCCACCGGGAGTGACACTGAAGCTTTCTTT.

The chain links TRBV15 to TRBJ1-2; the D gene is possibly TRBD1 (6 bases). Germline V gene sequence: CDR1 LNHNV, CDR2 YYDKDF (reference sequence). V gave up 1 base and J gave up 3 bases, with 12 bases separating them. The CDR3 sequence is 15 residues long. Written as DNA, the CDR3 is TGTGCCACCAGCAGAGCCAGGGGTTACGACTATGGCTACACCTTC. Residues: CATSRARGYDYGYTF.

This sequence joins TRBV18 and TRBJ2-3; 12 bases align to TRBD2. CDR1 and CDR2 from the germline V gene are KGHSH and LQKENI. This CDR3 is 15 amino acids long. The trim removed 6 bases at V and 5 bases at J, leaving 6 bases unmatched. CDR3 nucleotides: TGTGCCAGCTCGCGTGGACTAGCGGGGATAGATACGCAGTATTTT. Translation: CASSRGLAGIDTQYF. Supplemented by reference TRBV18 and TRBJ2-3, the full variable domain reads NAGVMQNPRHLVRRRGQEARLRCSPMKGHSHVYWYRQLPEEGLKFMVYLQKENIIDESGMPKERFSAEFPKEGPSILRIQQVVRGDSAAYFCASSRGLAGIDTQYFGPGTRLTVL.

Notes on this clone: Other DNA sequences within the sample encode an identical CDR3. The J gene is TRBJ2-2, the V gene TRBV7-2, with TRBD2 matching over 9 bases. This CDR3 comprises 16 residues. With V trimmed by 3 bases and J by 4 bases, 6 bases remained unmatched. Per the germline V gene, CDR1 is SGHTA and CDR2 is FQGNSA. The CDR3 sequence: CASSLGGGVGTGELFF. The CDR3 DNA is TGTGCCAGCAGCTTGGGCGGGGGGGTCGGCACCGGGGAGCTGTTTTTT.

The chain couples TRBV7-2 to TRBJ2-5; D perhaps matches TRBD2 (6 bases). Germline V gene sequence: CDR1 SGHTA, CDR2 FQGNSA. V shed 5 bases and J shed 5 bases, with 18 bases lying between them. The CDR3 has 15 residues. CDR3 sequence (DNA): TGTGCCAGCAGCCCCAGGGTCTCGGGGAGGGAGACCCAGTACTTC. This encodes CASSPRVSGRETQYF.

This rearrangement joins TRBV11-2 to TRBJ2-5; a possible D gene is TRBD2 (7 bases). The CDR3 sequence is 17 residues long. Deletions cut 0 bases from V and 2 bases from J, with 16 bases between. The V gene's germline CDR1 is SGHAT and CDR2 FQNNGV. CDR3 sequence: CASSLDGAGAFQETQYF. The CDR3 nucleotides are TGTGCCAGCAGCTTAGATGGCGCGGGGGCCTTTCAAGAGACCCAGTACTTC.

The CDR3 sequence: CASSLPNSPLHF. The DNA of the CDR3 is TGTGCCAGCAGTTTACCGAATTCACCCCTCCACTTT. The chain couples TRBV27 to TRBJ1-6, with D unresolved. CDR3 length: 12 residues. Germline-derived CDR1 and CDR2 are MNHEY and SMNVEV (reference sequence). V lost 2 bases and J 7 bases, leaving 3 bases between the germline ends.

The CDR3 spells CASSWAGTQTGNTIYF. CDR3 coding DNA: TGTGCCAGCTCTTGGGCAGGGACTCAGACTGGAAACACCATATATTTT. The chain uses TRBV18 and TRBJ1-3, with a tentative D call TRBD1 (5 bases). Trimming removed 6 bases at V and 2 bases at J, with 17 bases between. Germline V CDR1 and CDR2: KGHSH, LQKENI. The CDR3 is 16 residues long.

The CDR3 is CAWSLRNEQFF. CDR3 sequence (DNA): TGTGCCTGGAGTCTTCGTAATGAGCAGTTCTTC. The V call is TRBV30, the J call TRBJ2-1; the D is unclear. Trimming took 2 bases from V and 7 from J, leaving 6 bases between them. This CDR3 contains 11 residues. The germline V gene encodes CDR1 GTSNPN and CDR2 SVGIG (reference sequence).

This clone occurred a few times. V gene TRBV4-1 combines with J gene TRBJ2-5; TRBD2 matches 15 bases. J was trimmed by 5 bases and V by 4 bases; bases with no gene match: 5. This CDR3 comprises 16 residues. Germline CDR1 is MGHRA and CDR2 is YSYEKL. The CDR3 sequence: CASSPGTSGGSETQYF. DNA for the CDR3: TGCGCCAGCAGCCCTGGGACTAGCGGGGGGAGTGAGACCCAGTACTTC.

V usage is TRBV5-1 and J usage is TRBJ1-1, with 7 bases that match TRBD1. The CDR3 spans 15 residues. Germline CDR1 and CDR2: SGHRS and YFSETQ. V was clipped by 1 base and J by 5 bases; unmatched bases: 8. CDR3 amino acids: CASSLYRQQGTEAFF. The DNA of the CDR3 is TGCGCCAGCAGCTTGTACCGACAACAGGGGACTGAAGCTTTCTTT.

V usage is TRBV7-8 and J usage is TRBJ2-2; 11 nucleotides align to TRBD2. The CDR3 sequence is 17 residues long. Germline assignment: CDR1 SGHVS and CDR2 FQNEAQ. The junction had 5 bases not matched to a gene; V was cut back by 1 base and J by 4 bases. The CDR3 DNA follows: TGTGCCAGCAGCTTAGTCTCGGGACTAGCGGCCACCGGGGAGCTGTTTTTT. Amino acids: CASSLVSGLAATGELFF.

V is TRBV6-6 and J is TRBJ2-7; possibly TRBD1 for D (5 bases). This CDR3 comprises 13 residues. CDR1 is MNHNY, CDR2 SVGAGI, per germline (reference sequence). V was clipped by 2 bases and J by 3 bases, with 8 bases between them. CDR3 region: CASSYQGLYEQYF. CDR3 in DNA: TGTGCCAGCAGTTACCAGGGCCTCTACGAGCAGTACTTC.